Listed here is a single T cell receptor (beta chain). This clonotype was detected many times. What antigen it recognizes has not been identified. No qualities accompany the bases; no much larger clone lies one base away. The data were obtained in a study of Graves' ophthalmopathy and Graves' hyperthyroidism (dated by TCRdb to 2017 to 2018). Broadly, across the study: Peripheral blood was collected at initial diagnosis, prior to any treatment. In total, under 150 blood samples were TCR-sequenced: 43 ophthalmopathy, about 75 hyperthyroidism and some 17 hyperthyroidism-to-ophthalmopathy patients. To tell Graves' ophthalmopathy apart from Graves' hyperthyroidism, and to predict which patients would progress to ophthalmopathy, the study relied on TCR beta repertoire signatures. The approximately 100 discovery patients were randomly split 7:3 into training and test sets. Following sampling, methimazole starting at 30 mg daily was administered to hyperthyroidism patients, and high-dose intravenous methylprednisolone was administered to ophthalmopathy patients. T-cell repertoires of thyroid tissue and blood were compared in over 5 hyperthyroidism patients. For independent validation, a separate cohort was made up of 18 hyperthyroidism patients plus 17 patients who later progressed from hyperthyroidism to ophthalmopathy. To explore V-J signatures that distinguish ophthalmopathy from hyperthyroidism, a discovery set of about a hundred patients was enrolled, made up of 40 to 45 with ophthalmopathy and 57 with stable hyperthyroidism.

TCR beta CDR3 regions were amplified from RNA transcripts for repertoire sequencing. The first round of RT-PCR was done with HTBI primers and the Qiagen OneStep RT-PCR kit, and was followed by a second round of multiplex PCR, then size selection and purification. Libraries were sequenced on an Illumina HiSeq2000 using paired-end 100 bp reads. Per the original workflow: SOAPnuke was used to process the reads, removing any read that contained adapters or uncalled bases, had a mean Phred below 15, or lacked an exact match to the constant primer or identifier. COPE v1.2.5 was used to merge the high-quality paired reads. Unique nucleotide sequences were defined as clonotypes and aligned to IMGT TRB V, D and J references using MiTCR v1.1. The analysis was limited to V-J combinations with a frequency above 0.0001, which together covered approximately 99% of repertoires. A TCR clonal expansion and chaos score per V-J combination was defined as the ratio of F50 clonal expansion to chaos observed in the TCRdist matrix. Features were reduced by Welch's t-statistics and random forest to over 10 V-J combinations, which fed a naive Bayes classifier. The Morisita-Horn index was used to measure how similar the thyroid and blood repertoires were. The raw public data were reprocessed by TCRdb itself: fastp quality trimming at Q25, MiXCR clonotype calling, in-frame beta chains only. Records with the same CDR3 protein are collapsed into one entry carrying the most frequent genes and DNA. These V and J calls derive from TCRdb rather than the authors' analysis. This sample lists 680,000 or so distinct CDR3 sequences; about a fifth were detected once. Roughly 6.9% of the sample goes to the ten largest clones.

Hyperthyroidism was considered stable if no progression to ophthalmopathy occurred within 18 months of follow-up. Patients with hyperthyroidism were aged 18 to 65 years, had been newly diagnosed, and had a disease duration of less than 2 months. Patients were excluded if they had other autoimmune diseases, uncontrolled infections, pregnancy or lactation. Diagnosis was based on clinical symptoms, serum thyroxine, TRAb, thyroid ultrasound and orbital computed tomography. PBMCs were isolated from 10 ml of fresh peripheral blood by Ficoll-Paque density gradient centrifugation. Total RNA was extracted with Trizol reagent and quality-checked on an Agilent 2100 Bioanalyzer. Including the terminal cysteine and phenylalanine, the CDR3 comprises 15 residues. CDR3 DNA only is kept here, 45 bases in frame from base 1. The germline V gene (reference sequence) specifies SSHAT as CDR1 and FNYEAQ as CDR2. From V the trimming removes 5 bases and from J it removes 5 bases, while the gene matches leave 11 bases of the junction unaccounted for.

Results the study describes overall, beyond this receptor: In validation, the model predicted ophthalmopathy progression with about 71% sensitivity and about 77% specificity; eleven to twelve predicted patients were CT-confirmed with GO in a median of about 6.2 months. Most of the expanded thyroid clonotypes with a frequency above 0.001 were also detected in blood, and it was suggested that the thyroid immune response may be reflected by blood repertoires. Sample size was not predetermined statistically, and investigators were not blinded to group allocation. Ophthalmopathy was separated from stable hyperthyroidism by the 13-signature model with about 89% sensitivity and less than 82% specificity in cross-validation and with 80%/75% in the test set.

The V gene is TRBV7-7 and the J gene is TRBJ2-5; 7 nucleotides in the junction match TRBD1. The sequence was obtained from a woman between 18 and 29 years old with stable Graves' hyperthyroidism. Some clones in this sample may be carry-over from other donors' samples. Donor details come from another sample of the same person, matched by shared clones. Specimen: peripheral blood. The CDR3 in this case is CASSPVRGTGETQYF. The bases are TGTGCCAGCAGCCCCGTCAGGGGGACCGGGGAGACCCAGTACTTC.